The 9 T cell receptor beta chains given below trace back to one sample, sequenced in a study of vaccination effects on CD4 cells after COVID-19. CD4+ T cells specific for antigen were expanded with viral peptide pools by the ViraFEST assay before sequencing. The culture ran for about 10 days, and then CD4+ T cells were isolated. Participants got two doses of BNT162b2 or mRNA-1273 vaccine. No antigens are known for them. Clones were sequenced by immunoSEQ multiplex PCR, and TCRdb holds only the in-frame ones, with some missing. This sample has under 80,000 clones, with roughly 79% found just once. The material sequenced was CD4+ T cells from PBMCs cultured with HCoV-OC43 spike peptides, taken after COVID-19 vaccination. Subset reported: HCoV-OC43 spike overlapping peptide pool stimulation. The origin of the receptors is a human donor who received a COVID-19 vaccine.

This clone was seen more than once but under ten times. J is TRBJ1-6 and V is TRBV9; no definite D call. Per germline, CDR1 SGDLS and CDR2 YYNGEE. The CDR3 length is 14 residues. Trimming shortened V by 3 bases and J by 2 bases, and 6 bases separated the two germline ends. DNA for the CDR3: TGTGCCAGCAGCGGGGTAACCTATAATTCACCCCTCCACTTT. It encodes CASSGVTYNSPLHF.

This clone was seen more than once but under ten times. V gene TRBV5-1 combines with J gene TRBJ1-4, with D possibly matching TRBD1 (5 bases). V lost 1 base and J 12 bases, leaving 13 bases between the germline ends. Germline V lookup: CDR1 SGHRS, CDR2 YFSETQ. The CDR3 covers 13 residues. The CDR3 DNA sequence: TGCGCCAGCAGCTTGCCTCCCTTGGGGGAACTGTTTTTT. As protein: CASSLPPLGELFF.

The J gene is TRBJ2-5, the V gene TRBV7-7; tentative D call: TRBD2 (6 bases). The CDR3 loop spans 14 amino acids. In germline, CDR1 is SSHAT, CDR2 FNYEAQ (reference sequence). Trimming removed 4 bases from V and 4 bases from J, with 13 bases in between. The CDR3 protein is CASSSSGVPETQYF. CDR3 DNA: TGTGCCAGCAGCTCGTCGGGGGTCCCAGAGACCCAGTACTTC.

A single count supports this clone. V gene TRBV7-9 combines with J gene TRBJ1-1, with D uncertain. Germline values: CDR1 SEHNR, CDR2 FQNEAQ (reference sequence). The CDR3 is 12 residues long. Trimming left V 5 bases short and J 1 base short, with 5 bases between. CDR3 nucleotides: TGTGCCAGCAGCGCTCAGAACACTGAAGCTTTCTTT. As protein: CASSAQNTEAFF.

V usage is TRBV5-1 and J usage is TRBJ1-5; D unresolved. The V end lost 0 bases, the J end lost 2 bases, and 12 bases lay between the germline ends. The germline gives CDR1 SGHRS, CDR2 YFSETQ. The CDR3 is 16 amino acids. The CDR3 DNA sequence: TGCGCCAGCAGCTTGGATGGCAGGTGGGGCAATCAGCCCCAGCATTTT. It codes for CASSLDGRWGNQPQHF.

V and J are TRBV7-3 and TRBJ2-3; D is tentatively TRBD1 or TRBD2 (6 bases each). Germline V lookup: CDR1 SGHTA, CDR2 FQGTGA. This CDR3 is 16 amino acids long. Trimming stripped 1 base from V and 7 bases from J, with 18 bases between. The CDR3, as DNA: TGTGCCAGCAGCTTAAGGTCTGGAAGGGGGGAAAATACGCAGTATTTT. As protein: CASSLRSGRGENTQYF.

The chain uses TRBV4-2 and TRBJ1-1, with D perhaps TRBD1 (5 bases). Per germline, CDR1 LGHNA and CDR2 YNFKEQ. V lost 4 bases, J lost 4 bases, and 13 bases lay in between. This CDR3 contains 14 residues. The CDR3 reads CASSLREWGTEAFF. CDR3 DNA sequence: TGTGCCAGCAGCCTCAGGGAGTGGGGCACTGAAGCTTTCTTT.

This clone occurred a few times. This chain joins TRBV4-3 and TRBJ1-2, with a weak D call TRBD1 (6 bases). Germline values: CDR1 LGHNA, CDR2 YSLEER. The V end was cut by 1 base, the J end by 7 bases, with 7 bases between. CDR3 length equals 12 residues. This chain's CDR3 is CASSQGRGGYTF. CDR3 bases: TGCGCCAGCAGCCAAGGCAGGGGTGGCTACACCTTC.

This sequence joins TRBV5-5 and TRBJ1-2; TRBD1 is a possible D gene (6 bases). V lost 0 bases and J lost 4, with 10 bases in between. The CDR3 consists of 14 residues. Germline V gene lookup returns CDR1 SGHKS and CDR2 YYEKEE (reference sequence). CDR3 protein: CASSLGRGIYGYTF. In DNA form, the CDR3 reads TGTGCCAGCAGCTTGGGCAGGGGTATCTATGGCTACACCTTC.